Below are 20 T cell receptor beta chains sequenced from a single sample in a study of Ad26.COV2.S vaccination and SARS-CoV-2 variants. Profiled with immunoSEQ multiplex PCR; TCRdb holds only in-frame clones, not every one. The data hold 250,000 or so clones, with roughly 89% observed a single time. The treatment denotes: roughly 20 received Ad26.COV2.S at low or high dose, single or two shots; 5 received placebo; per-sample allocation not given. All samples were drawn on day 63, counting from the first vaccine or placebo injection. The sample was peripheral blood, taken in a trial of Ad26.COV2.S vaccine versus placebo. These receptors all come from a person aged 18-65 years who received the Ad26.COV2.S COVID-19 vaccine or a placebo.

This clone was seen just once. This chain links TRBV5-1 with TRBJ2-1, with 9 bases identical to TRBD2. With 4 bases clipped from V and 2 bases from J, the junction kept 4 bases outside the gene matches. The CDR3 is made up of 15 amino acids. CDR1 SGHRS and CDR2 YFSETQ come from the germline V gene. The CDR3 DNA sequence: TGCGCCAGCAGCCCATTAGCGGGAGCCTACAATGAGCAGTTCTTC. Protein product: CASSPLAGAYNEQFF. Filled out from reference TRBV5-1 and TRBJ2-1, the complete variable domain reads KAGVTQTPRYLIKTRGQQVTLSCSPISGHRSVSWYQQTPGQGLQFLFEYFSETQRNKGNFPGRFSGRQFSNSRSEMNVSTLELGDSALYLCASSPLAGAYNEQFFGPGTRLTVL.

V is TRBV3-1 (or the pseudogene TRBV3-2) and J is TRBJ1-1, with unresolved D. The CDR3 has 19 residues. Trimming cost V 0 bases and J 0 bases, with 20 bases left between them. In germline, CDR1 is LGHDT, CDR2 YNNKEL (reference sequence). CDR3 in DNA: TGTGCCAGCAGCCAAGATCTAGAAGGGTACTGTGGTATGAACACTGAAGCTTTCTTT. Protein: CASSQDLEGYCGMNTEAFF.

The rearrangement joins TRBV30 to TRBJ2-1, with TRBD2 matching 12 bases. Germline loops: CDR1 GTSNPN, CDR2 SVGIG (reference sequence). The length of the CDR3 is 13 residues. With V trimmed by 8 bases and J by 6 bases, 5 bases remained unmatched. CDR3 nucleotide sequence: TGTGCCCGGGAACTAGCGGGGGGCAATGAGCAGTTCTTC. Translation gives CARELAGGNEQFF. The full variable domain, in which reference TRBV30 and TRBJ2-1 provide the parts outside the CDR3, is SQTIHQWPATLVQPVGSPLSLECTVEGTSNPNLYWYRQAAGRGLQLLFYSVGIGQISSEVPQNLSASRPQDRQFILSSKKLLLSDSGFYLCARELAGGNEQFFGPGTRLTVL.

The chain combines TRBV7-9 with TRBJ1-4, with D unclear. The CDR3 consists of 13 residues. The germline V gene encodes CDR1 SEHNR and CDR2 FQNEAQ (reference sequence). V gave up 7 bases and J gave up 7 bases, with 13 bases separating them. CDR3 in DNA: TGTGCCAGCAACGGAGGGCTTGGTGAAAAACTGTTTTTT. It translates to CASNGGLGEKLFF. Supplemented by reference TRBV7-9 and TRBJ1-4, the full variable domain reads DTGVSQNPRHKITKRGQNVTFRCDPISEHNRLYWYRQTLGQGPEFLTYFQNEAQLEKSRLLSDRFSAERPKGSFSTLEIQRTEQGDSAMYLCASNGGLGEKLFFGSGTQLSVL.

The genes are TRBV5-1 and TRBJ1-1, with D possibly being TRBD1 (5 bases). Germline V gene lookup returns CDR1 SGHRS and CDR2 YFSETQ. This CDR3 contains 13 residues. V lost 3 bases to trimming and J lost 3 bases, with 9 bases between them. The CDR3 loop reads CASSSQGDTEAFF. CDR3 bases: TGCGCCAGCAGCTCCCAGGGTGACACTGAAGCTTTCTTT. The full variable domain, its missing parts supplied by reference TRBV5-1 and TRBJ1-1, is KAGVTQTPRYLIKTRGQQVTLSCSPISGHRSVSWYQQTPGQGLQFLFEYFSETQRNKGNFPGRFSGRQFSNSRSEMNVSTLELGDSALYLCASSSQGDTEAFFGQGTRLTVV.

This chain links TRBV9 with TRBJ1-2; D gene unclear. The CDR3 is 14 amino acids. Germline CDR1 and CDR2: SGDLS and YYNGEE. Trimming removed 1 base at V and 8 bases at J, with 15 bases between. This CDR3 reads CASSVPGSGRGYTF. The DNA for the CDR3 is TGTGCCAGCAGCGTACCGGGCTCCGGCAGGGGCTACACCTTC.

The table lists this clone with a count of one. The chain joins TRBV24-1 to TRBJ2-2, with TRBD1 matching 9 bases. Germline-derived CDR1 and CDR2 are KGHDR and SFDVKD. The CDR3 length is 16 residues. V shed 6 bases, J shed 4 bases, and the junction held 8 bases outside the gene matches. CDR3: CATSRRDRGGTGELFF. The CDR3 nucleotides are TGTGCCACCAGTCGCCGCGACAGGGGGGGCACCGGGGAGCTGTTTTTT.

This clone was seen a single time. The genes are TRBV3-1 (or the pseudogene TRBV3-2) and TRBJ1-1; a possible D gene is TRBD1 (5 bases). Germline assignment: CDR1 LGHDT and CDR2 YNNKEL (reference sequence). This CDR3 has 14 residues. The ends were cut back, 1 base at V and 5 bases at J, with 11 bases in the middle. Written as DNA, the CDR3 is TGTGCCAGCAGCCAAGTGGGGGGTAAAACTGAAGCTTTCTTT. It translates to CASSQVGGKTEAFF.

V usage is TRBV11-2 and J usage is TRBJ1-5; the D gene is possibly TRBD1 (5 bases). There are 13 residues in the CDR3. Trimming pared 4 bases from V and 4 bases from J, leaving 8 bases between. The V gene's germline CDR1 is SGHAT and CDR2 FQNNGV. CDR3 amino acids: CASSSHRNQPQHF. The CDR3 DNA follows: TGTGCCAGCAGCTCGCACAGGAATCAGCCCCAGCATTTT.

CDR3 region: CASSPGAADTQYF. The CDR3 nucleotides read TGTGCCAGCAGCCCGGGGGCCGCAGATACGCAGTATTTT. The V gene is TRBV11-2, the J gene TRBJ2-3; D assignment may be TRBD1 or TRBD2 (6 bases each). Germline V lookup: CDR1 SGHAT, CDR2 FQNNGV. The CDR3 length is 13 residues. V gave up 5 bases and J gave up 4 bases, with 10 bases separating them.

The rearrangement joins TRBV5-5 to TRBJ1-1, with 9 bases lining up with TRBD1. Germline lookup yields CDR1 SGHKS and CDR2 YYEKEE (reference sequence). This CDR3 is built from 15 residues. Losses at the gene ends were 0 bases for V and 1 base for J; bases not matched to a gene: 1. Here the CDR3 reads CASSLGGQGNTEAFF. CDR3 in DNA: TGTGCCAGCAGCTTGGGGGGACAGGGGAACACTGAAGCTTTCTTT.

The chain uses TRBV19 and TRBJ2-6; D uncertain. Trimming took off 2 bases at V and 0 bases at J, with 5 bases between the two ends. The CDR3 length is 15 residues. CDR1 LNHDA and CDR2 SQIVND come from the germline V gene (reference sequence). The CDR3 coding sequence is TGTGCCAGTAGTATATTGGGCTCTGGGGCCAACGTCCTGACTTTC. Translated: CASSILGSGANVLTF.

The V gene is TRBV7-2, the J gene TRBJ2-1; 15 nucleotides agree with TRBD2. Per germline, CDR1 SGHTA and CDR2 FQGNSA. The CDR3 sequence is 16 residues long. V was pared by 5 bases and J by 6 bases, with 5 bases of the junction left unmatched. For the CDR3, the DNA is TGTGCCAGCAGCACCCCGGGACTAGCGGGGGGCAATGAGCAGTTCTTC. Residues: CASSTPGLAGGNEQFF.

The chain is built from TRBV10-3 and TRBJ1-4; D ambiguous. Germline values: CDR1 ENHRY, CDR2 SYGVKD. Deletions cut 3 bases from V and 7 bases from J, with 15 bases between. The CDR3 loop spans 15 amino acids. CDR3 residues: CAISDRVGAGEKLFF. For the CDR3, the DNA is TGTGCCATCAGTGATAGGGTCGGCGCAGGTGAAAAACTGTTTTTT.

The chain uses TRBV29-1 and TRBJ2-1; 12 nucleotides match TRBD2. Germline loops: CDR1 SQVTM, CDR2 ANQGSEA. Trimming cost V 5 bases and J 2 bases; bases outside gene matches: 1. The CDR3 extends over 14 amino acids. CDR3 coding DNA: TGCAGCGTTAGGACTAGCGGGGCCTACAATGAGCAGTTCTTC. The encoded protein is CSVRTSGAYNEQFF.

Turning to this clone: The germline gene is not matched at one end of the junction; a read error may be the cause. The chain joins TRBV7-7 to TRBJ2-1, with 8 positions matching TRBD2. CDR3 length: 13 residues. CDR1 is SSHAT and CDR2 is FNYEAQ in the germline V gene (reference sequence). The CDR3 spells CASSPGGAREQFF. Here the CDR3 DNA reads TGTGCTAGCAGCCCCGGGGGGGCCCGCGAGCAGTTCTTC.

The V and J genes are TRBV7-3 and TRBJ2-2; 7 bases align to TRBD1. CDR1 is SGHTA and CDR2 is FQGTGA in the germline V gene. V lost 2 bases and J lost 0; bases outside the gene matches: 3. The CDR3 covers 16 residues. The CDR3 nucleotides read TGTGCCAGCAGCTTAGGGGGACAGTCGAACACCGGGGAGCTGTTTTTT. It is translated as CASSLGGQSNTGELFF.

There are a few counts of this clone. V is TRBV2 and J is TRBJ1-5, with D unresolved. The V end was cut by 3 bases, the J end by 0 bases, with 9 bases between. The CDR3 consists of 15 residues. Germline values: CDR1 SNHLY, CDR2 FYNNEI. The chain's CDR3 is CASSESVNSNQPQHF. In nucleotides, the CDR3 is TGTGCCAGCAGTGAGTCAGTTAATAGCAATCAGCCCCAGCATTTT.

Here the CDR3 DNA reads TGTGCCTGGAGTCCCCTAGACAGGGATAATTCACCCCTCCACTTT. Protein sequence: CAWSPLDRDNSPLHF. The chain is built from TRBV30 and TRBJ1-6; 7 bases align to TRBD1. Germline loops: CDR1 GTSNPN, CDR2 SVGIG (reference sequence). J gave up 5 bases and V 2 bases, and 6 bases lay outside the gene matches. This CDR3 region has 15 residues.

The chain has TRBV5-1 and TRBJ1-1; D remains ambiguous. This CDR3 contains 13 residues. V dropped 5 bases and J dropped 6 bases, with 14 bases sitting between them. Germline V gene sequence: CDR1 SGHRS, CDR2 YFSETQ. The CDR3 DNA sequence: TGCGCCAGCAGGTTCGACCGCGGATCTGAAGCTTTCTTT. It specifies CASRFDRGSEAFF.